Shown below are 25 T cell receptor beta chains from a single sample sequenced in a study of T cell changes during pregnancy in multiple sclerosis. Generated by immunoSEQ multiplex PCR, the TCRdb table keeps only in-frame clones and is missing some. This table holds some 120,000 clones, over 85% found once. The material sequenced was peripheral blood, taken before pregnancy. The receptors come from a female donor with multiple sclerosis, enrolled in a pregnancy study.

The CDR3 coding sequence is TGTGCCAGCAGTTATTTTCTCGAGCGTTACAATGAGCAGTTCTTC. Its protein is CASSYFLERYNEQFF. This chain connects TRBV28 to TRBJ2-1, with no clear D. Germline V gene lookup returns CDR1 MDHEN and CDR2 SYDVKM. Trimming removed 4 bases at V and 4 bases at J, with 14 bases between. The length of the CDR3 is 15 residues. Filled out from reference TRBV28 and TRBJ2-1, the complete variable domain reads DVKVTQSSRYLVKRTGEKVFLECVQDMDHENMFWYRQDPGLGLRLIYFSYDVKMKEKGDIPEGYSVSREKKERFSLILESASTNQTSMYLCASSYFLERYNEQFFGPGTRLTVL.

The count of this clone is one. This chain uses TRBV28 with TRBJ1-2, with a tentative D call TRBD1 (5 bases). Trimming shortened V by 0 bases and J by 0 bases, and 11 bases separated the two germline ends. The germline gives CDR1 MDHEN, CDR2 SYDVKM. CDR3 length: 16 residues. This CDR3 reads CASSLWGREANYGYTF. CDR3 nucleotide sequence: TGTGCCAGCAGTTTATGGGGCAGGGAAGCTAACTATGGCTACACCTTC.

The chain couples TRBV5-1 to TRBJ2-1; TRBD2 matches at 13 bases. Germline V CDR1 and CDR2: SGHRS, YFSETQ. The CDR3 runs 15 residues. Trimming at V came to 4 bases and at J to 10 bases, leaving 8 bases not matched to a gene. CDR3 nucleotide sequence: TGCGCCAGCAGCGCGGTACTAGCGGGAGGGGAGGAGCAGTTCTTC. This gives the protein CASSAVLAGGEEQFF.

The CDR3 nucleotides read TGTGCCTGGAGTCGGGGAATGGGCAGCGATTCACCCTACGAGCAGTACTTC. Translating gives CAWSRGMGSDSPYEQYF. The gene calls are TRBV30 and TRBJ2-7; TRBD2 is a possible D gene (5 bases). The germline V and J ends were trimmed by 2 bases and 2 bases, with 22 bases remaining between them. This CDR3 region has 17 residues. Germline values: CDR1 GTSNPN, CDR2 SVGIG (reference sequence).

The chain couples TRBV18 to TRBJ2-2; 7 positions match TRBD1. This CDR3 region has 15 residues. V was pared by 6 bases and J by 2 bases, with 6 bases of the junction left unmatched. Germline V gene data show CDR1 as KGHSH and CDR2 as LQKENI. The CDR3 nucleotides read TGTGCCAGCTCTACGGGGACAGCCAACACCGGGGAGCTGTTTTTT. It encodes CASSTGTANTGELFF.

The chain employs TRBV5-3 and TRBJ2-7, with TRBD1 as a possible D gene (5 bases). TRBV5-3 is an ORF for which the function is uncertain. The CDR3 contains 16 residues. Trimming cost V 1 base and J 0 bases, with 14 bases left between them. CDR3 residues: CARSLTPDTSSYEQYF. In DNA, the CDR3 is TGTGCCAGAAGCTTGACCCCGGACACGAGCTCCTACGAGCAGTACTTC.

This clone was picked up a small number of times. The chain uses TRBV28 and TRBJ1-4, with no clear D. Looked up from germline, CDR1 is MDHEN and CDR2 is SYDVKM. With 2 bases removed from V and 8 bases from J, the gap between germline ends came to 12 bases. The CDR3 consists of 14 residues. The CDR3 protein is CASSLPGLGEKLFF. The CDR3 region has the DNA TGTGCCAGCAGTTTACCAGGTCTTGGGGAAAAACTGTTTTTT.

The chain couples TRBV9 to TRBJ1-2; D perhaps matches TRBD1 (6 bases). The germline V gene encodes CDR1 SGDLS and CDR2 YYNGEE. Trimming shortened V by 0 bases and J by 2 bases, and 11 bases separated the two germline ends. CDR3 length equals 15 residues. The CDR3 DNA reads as TGTGCCAGCAGCGTAGTACGGGACACAAACTATGGCTACACCTTC. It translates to CASSVVRDTNYGYTF.

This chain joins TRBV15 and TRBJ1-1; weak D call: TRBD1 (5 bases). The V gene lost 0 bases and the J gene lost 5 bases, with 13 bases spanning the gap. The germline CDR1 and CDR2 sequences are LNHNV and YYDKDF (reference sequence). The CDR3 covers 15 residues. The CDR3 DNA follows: TGTGCCACCAGCAGAGATCGGACACGGGGGACTGAAGCTTTCTTT. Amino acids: CATSRDRTRGTEAFF.

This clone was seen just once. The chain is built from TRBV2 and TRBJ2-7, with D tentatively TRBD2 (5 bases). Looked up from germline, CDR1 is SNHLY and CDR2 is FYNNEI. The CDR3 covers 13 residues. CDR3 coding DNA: TGTGCAAGCCAGAGGGAAAAGTCTTACGAGCAGTACTTC. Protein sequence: CASQREKSYEQYF.

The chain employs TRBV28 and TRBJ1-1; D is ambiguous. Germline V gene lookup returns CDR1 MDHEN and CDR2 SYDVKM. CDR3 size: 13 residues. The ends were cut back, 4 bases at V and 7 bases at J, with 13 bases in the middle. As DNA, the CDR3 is TGTGCCAGCAGTTCACGACCGGGTTATGAAGCTTTCTTT. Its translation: CASSSRPGYEAFF.

Here the CDR3 DNA reads TGTGCCAGCAGCTTGGACAGGGGGCGAAGAGTCACTGAAGCTTTCTTT. Translation gives CASSLDRGRRVTEAFF. The chain employs TRBV5-6 and TRBJ1-1; the match to TRBD1 covers 9 bases. J was trimmed by 4 bases and V by 0 bases; bases with no gene match: 7. The CDR3 consists of 16 residues. The V gene's germline CDR1 is SGHDT and CDR2 YYEEEE.

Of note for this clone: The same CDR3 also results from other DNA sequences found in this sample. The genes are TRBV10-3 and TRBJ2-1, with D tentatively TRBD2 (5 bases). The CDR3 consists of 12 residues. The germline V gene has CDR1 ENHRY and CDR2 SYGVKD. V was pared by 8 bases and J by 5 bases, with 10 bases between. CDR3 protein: CAISRVDNEQFF. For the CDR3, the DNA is TGTGCCATCTCGCGGGTCGACAATGAGCAGTTCTTC.

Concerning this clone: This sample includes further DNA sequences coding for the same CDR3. CDR3 region: CASSLDRGGGYTF. The CDR3 DNA sequence: TGTGCCAGCAGCTTGGACAGGGGTGGAGGCTACACCTTC. The chain uses TRBV5-4 and TRBJ1-2; 7 nucleotides agree with TRBD1. J was trimmed by 8 bases and V by 0 bases; bases with no gene match: 4. Looked up from germline, CDR1 is SGHNT and CDR2 is YYREEE (reference sequence). The CDR3 has 13 residues.

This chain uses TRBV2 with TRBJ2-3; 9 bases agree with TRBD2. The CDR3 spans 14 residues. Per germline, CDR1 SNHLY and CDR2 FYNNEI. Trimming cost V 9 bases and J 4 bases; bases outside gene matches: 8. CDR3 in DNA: TGTGCCAGGGCCTGGGGCGGGAGGGCAGATACGCAGTATTTT. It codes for CARAWGGRADTQYF.

CDR3 loop: CASSGPGQGASNEKLFF. CDR3 in DNA: TGTGCCAGCAGTGGACCGGGACAGGGGGCGTCTAATGAAAAACTGTTTTTT. The chain employs TRBV6-1 and TRBJ1-4; TRBD1 matches at 12 bases. V shed 4 bases and J 3 bases; nucleotides not matched to a gene: 6. CDR3 size: 17 residues. The germline V gene has CDR1 MNHNS and CDR2 SASEGT.

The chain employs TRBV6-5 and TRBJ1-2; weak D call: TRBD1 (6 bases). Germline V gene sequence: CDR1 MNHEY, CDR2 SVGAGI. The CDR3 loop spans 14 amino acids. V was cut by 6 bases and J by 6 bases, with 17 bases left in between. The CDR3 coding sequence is TGTGCCAGCAGGGAAACAGGGCCCCTTAATGGCTACACCTTC. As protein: CASRETGPLNGYTF.

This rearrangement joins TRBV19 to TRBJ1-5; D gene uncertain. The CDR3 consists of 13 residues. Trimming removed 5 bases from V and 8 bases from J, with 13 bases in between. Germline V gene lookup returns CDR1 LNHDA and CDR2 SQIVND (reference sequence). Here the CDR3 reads CASSHPGSEPQHF. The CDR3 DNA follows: TGTGCCAGTAGTCACCCGGGGAGCGAGCCCCAGCATTTT.

CDR3 protein: CASSSGLRREQFF. The CDR3, as DNA: TGTGCCAGCAGCTCCGGACTGCGACGGGAGCAGTTCTTC. V is TRBV7-2 and J is TRBJ2-1; the D gene is possibly TRBD2 (5 bases). Germline lookup yields CDR1 SGHTA and CDR2 FQGNSA. V dropped 4 bases and J dropped 10 bases, with 14 bases sitting between them. This CDR3 is 13 amino acids long.

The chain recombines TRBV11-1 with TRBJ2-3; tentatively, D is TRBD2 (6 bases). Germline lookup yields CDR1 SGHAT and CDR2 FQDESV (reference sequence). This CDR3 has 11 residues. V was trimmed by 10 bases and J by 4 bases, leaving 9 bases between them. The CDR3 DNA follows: TGTGCCACCGGGGGATCAGATACGCAGTATTTT. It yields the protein CATGGSDTQYF.

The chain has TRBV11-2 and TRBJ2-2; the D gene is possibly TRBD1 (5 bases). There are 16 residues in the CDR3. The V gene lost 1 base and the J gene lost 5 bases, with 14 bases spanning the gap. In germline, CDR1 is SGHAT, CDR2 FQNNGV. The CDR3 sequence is CASSLGLDTWTGELFF. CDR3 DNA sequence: TGTGCCAGCAGCTTAGGTCTGGACACCTGGACCGGGGAGCTGTTTTTT.

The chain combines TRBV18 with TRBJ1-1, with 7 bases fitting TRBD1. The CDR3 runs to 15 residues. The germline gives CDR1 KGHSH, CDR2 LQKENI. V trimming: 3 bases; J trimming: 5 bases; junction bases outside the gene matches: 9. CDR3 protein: CASSPQQGMGTEAFF. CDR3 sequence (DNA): TGTGCCAGCTCACCGCAACAGGGGATGGGGACTGAAGCTTTCTTT.

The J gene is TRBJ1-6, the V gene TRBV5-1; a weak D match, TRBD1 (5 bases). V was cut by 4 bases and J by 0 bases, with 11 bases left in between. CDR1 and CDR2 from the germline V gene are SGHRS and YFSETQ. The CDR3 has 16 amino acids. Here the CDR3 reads CASSTGQVSYNSPLHF. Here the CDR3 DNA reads TGCGCCAGCAGCACAGGACAAGTCTCCTATAATTCACCCCTCCACTTT.

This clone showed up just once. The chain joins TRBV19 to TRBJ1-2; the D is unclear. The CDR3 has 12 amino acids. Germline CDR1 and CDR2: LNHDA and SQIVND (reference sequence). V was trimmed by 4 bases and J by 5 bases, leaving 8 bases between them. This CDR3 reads CASSTQSYGYTF. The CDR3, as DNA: TGTGCCAGTAGTACGCAGTCGTATGGCTACACCTTC.

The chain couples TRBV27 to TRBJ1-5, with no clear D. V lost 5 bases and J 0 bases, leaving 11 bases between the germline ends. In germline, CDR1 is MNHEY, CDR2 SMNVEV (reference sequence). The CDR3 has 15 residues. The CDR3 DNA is TGTGCCAGCAGTCCTATTTACTATAGCAATCAGCCCCAGCATTTT. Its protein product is CASSPIYYSNQPQHF.